Below, 3 T cell receptor beta chains from the same sample are listed, as sequenced in a study of blood T cells in healthy people across ages. Combining a sample-barcoded 5' primer with a J-beta primer mix, a second PCR ran for roughly 7 to 12 cycles. TCRdb re-derived calls from the 5' RACE reads in MiXCR, one entry per CDR3 protein. The sample lists around 1,900,000 distinct CDR3 sequences; roughly two fifths were seen once. Sequencing was carried out using blood. The receptors shown here come from a human donor in good health.

This rearrangement joins TRBV2 to TRBJ1-5, with TRBD1 matching 8 bases. CDR1 and CDR2 (germline): SNHLY, FYNNEI. The CDR3 spans 15 residues. Unmatched junction bases numbered 7, after V lost 5 bases and J lost 4 bases. The CDR3 sequence is CASSKGQGVNQPQHF. Here the CDR3 DNA reads TGTGCCAGCAGTAAAGGACAGGGAGTGAATCAGCCCCAGCATTTT.

The sample holds a few counts of this clonotype. The rearrangement links TRBV20-1 to TRBJ2-5; D remains ambiguous. This CDR3 is 13 amino acids long. CDR1 is DFQATT, CDR2 SNEGSKA, per germline (reference sequence). V was shortened by 3 bases and J by 4 bases, with 12 bases between the two germline ends. The CDR3 loop reads CSASWVPGETQYF. The CDR3 coding sequence is TGCAGTGCTAGCTGGGTGCCTGGAGAGACCCAGTACTTC.

This clonotype was detected many times. The gene calls are TRBV10-3 and TRBJ2-7; 10 bases match TRBD1. V lost 10 bases, J lost 5 bases, and 8 bases stayed unmatched. CDR1 is ENHRY, CDR2 SYGVKD, per germline. CDR3 length: 13 amino acids. The CDR3: CATGTGDLHEQYF. The CDR3 DNA follows: TGTGCCACCGGGACAGGGGATCTTCACGAGCAGTACTTC.